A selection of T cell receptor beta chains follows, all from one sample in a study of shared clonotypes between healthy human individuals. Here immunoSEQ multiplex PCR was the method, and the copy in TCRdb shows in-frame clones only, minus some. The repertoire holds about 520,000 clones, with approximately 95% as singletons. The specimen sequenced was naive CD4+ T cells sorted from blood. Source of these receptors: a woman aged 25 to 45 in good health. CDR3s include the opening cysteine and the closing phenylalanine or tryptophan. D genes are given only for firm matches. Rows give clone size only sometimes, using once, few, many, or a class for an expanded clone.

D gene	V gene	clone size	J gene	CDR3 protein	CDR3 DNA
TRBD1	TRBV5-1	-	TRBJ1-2	CASSRGTGANYGYTF	TGCGCCAGCAGCAGAGGGACAGGAGCTAACTATGGCTACACCTTC
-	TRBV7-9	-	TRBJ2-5	CASKPGTGETQYF	TGTGCCAGCAAACCCGGAACAGGGGAGACCCAGTACTTC
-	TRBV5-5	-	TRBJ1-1	CASSAGNTEAFF	TGTGCCAGCAGCGCGGGGAACACTGAAGCTTTCTTT
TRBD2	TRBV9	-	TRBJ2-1	CASSVGPGLAGEGLNEQFF	TGTGCCAGCAGCGTAGGTCCGGGACTAGCGGGAGAGGGGTTAAATGAGCAGTTCTTC
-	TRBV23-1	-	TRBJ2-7	CASSQLCQGLHYEQYF	TGCGCCAGCAGTCAATTGTGCCAGGGGCTCCACTACGAGCAGTACTTC
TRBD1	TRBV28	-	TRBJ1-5	CARTGTGGRYSNQPQHF	TGTGCCAGAACCGGGACAGGGGGCCGGTATAGCAATCAGCCCCAGCATTTT
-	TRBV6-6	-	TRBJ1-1	CASSYSPGLAEAFF	TGTGCCAGCAGTTACAGTCCCGGGCTCGCTGAAGCTTTCTTT
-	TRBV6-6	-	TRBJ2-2	CASSLDYFTGELFF	TGTGCCAGCAGTCTCGACTATTTCACCGGGGAGCTGTTTTTT
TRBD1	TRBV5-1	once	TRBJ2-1	CASSRDREMNEQFF	TGCGCCAGCAGCCGGGACAGGGAGATGAATGAGCAGTTCTTC
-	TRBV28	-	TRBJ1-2	CASTRHGVNYGYTF	TGTGCCAGCACCCGTCATGGGGTCAACTATGGCTACACCTTC
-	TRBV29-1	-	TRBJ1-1	CSVDNRKNTEAFF	TGCAGCGTTGATAACAGAAAGAACACTGAAGCTTTCTTT
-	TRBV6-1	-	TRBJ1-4	CASRRGEWEKLFF	TGTGCCAGCAGGAGGGGGGAGTGGGAAAAACTGTTTTTT
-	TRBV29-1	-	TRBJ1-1	CSVRFRGTEAFF	TGCAGCGTTCGGTTTCGGGGAACTGAAGCTTTCTTT
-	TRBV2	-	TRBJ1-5	CASSEGGRAWGNQPQHF	TGTGCCAGCAGTGAAGGGGGGCGGGCATGGGGCAATCAGCCCCAGCATTTT
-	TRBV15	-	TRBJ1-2	CATSRDVGDFYGYTF	TGTGCCACCAGCAGAGATGTAGGGGATTTCTATGGCTACACCTTC
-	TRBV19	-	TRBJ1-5	CASSTGGQGHQPQHF	TGTGCCAGTAGTACTGGAGGGCAGGGCCATCAGCCCCAGCATTTT
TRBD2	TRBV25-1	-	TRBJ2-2	CASSEVAGKKIKSGELFF	TGTGCCAGCAGTGAAGTAGCGGGAAAGAAGATCAAGTCCGGGGAGCTGTTTTTT
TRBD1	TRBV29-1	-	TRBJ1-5	CSVVEGARGNQPQHF	TGCAGCGTGGTGGAGGGGGCAAGGGGCAATCAGCCCCAGCATTTT
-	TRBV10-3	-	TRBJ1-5	CAIGEGRDQPQHF	TGTGCCATCGGGGAAGGCAGGGATCAGCCCCAGCATTTT
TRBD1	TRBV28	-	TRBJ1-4	CASRIQGAGFEKLFF	TGTGCCAGCAGGATACAGGGGGCTGGGTTTGAAAAACTGTTTTTT
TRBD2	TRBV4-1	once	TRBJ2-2	CASSQVMSGDTGELFF	TGCGCCAGCAGCCAAGTGATGAGCGGGGACACCGGGGAGCTGTTTTTT
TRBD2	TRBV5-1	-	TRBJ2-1	CASSLAGLAGLNEQFF	TGCGCCAGCAGCTTGGCCGGGTTAGCGGGACTTAATGAGCAGTTCTTC